This T cell receptor beta chain was captured in a study of control samples from healthy donors and cancer patients (TCRdb year 2020). CDR1 and CDR2 are drawn from the germline V gene (reference sequence): LNHDA, SQIVND. Taken from cysteine to phenylalanine, the CDR3 has 15 residues. CDR3 DNA is the only sequence kept; it has 45 bases, read in frame from the first base. V and J lose 7 bases and 0 bases, and a span of 10 bases separates them. A remark on this clone: Its antigen is unknown. Base-call qualities are not available, and no considerably larger clone is one nucleotide away.

The receptor library was made with the immunoSEQ multiplex PCR assay. This immuneACCESS table, as held by TCRdb, lists in-frame sequences with V and J called but not all clones. Of the missing ones, under half trace to an unresolved V gene in checked studies; the others have no known cause. Counted in this sample were about 55,000 clones; 88% of them appeared once. Of the sample, approximately 3.8% falls within the top ten clones. This clonotype originated in a man in his fifties or sixties in good health. Sequencing was performed on blood. In this chain, TRBV19 is recombined with TRBJ1-6, with the D gene call left open. At the DNA level, the sequence is TGTGCCAGTAAGACTCTGACCTCCTATAATTCACCCCTCCACTTT. Translation gives CASKTLTSYNSPLHF.